Following are 3 T cell receptor beta chains from one sample sequenced in a study of blood T cell repertoires in COVID-19. Clones were read by immunoSEQ multiplex PCR, and TCRdb kept only the in-frame ones, dropping some. The table records over 450,000 clones, roughly 89% of them present only once. Sequenced sample: peripheral blood. All receptors derive from a man between 18 and 29 years old with COVID-19, enrolled during active disease.

This clone was seen repeatedly, ten times or more. The chain uses TRBV30 and TRBJ2-7; tentative D call: TRBD2 (5 bases). V was shortened by 5 bases and J by 4 bases, with 12 bases between the two germline ends. Germline CDR1 and CDR2: GTSNPN and SVGIG (reference sequence). This CDR3 comprises 12 residues. CDR3 loop: CAWGRDRYEQYF. The CDR3 DNA sequence: TGTGCCTGGGGCCGGGATCGATACGAGCAGTACTTC.

The sample holds one count of this clone. Other nucleotide sequences in the sample specify the same CDR3. This sequence joins TRBV18 and TRBJ2-5, with D tentatively TRBD1 (6 bases). Germline V lookup: CDR1 KGHSH, CDR2 LQKENI. The V end lost 2 bases, the J end lost 5 bases, and 15 bases lay between the germline ends. The CDR3 runs to 15 residues. CDR3 residues: CASSPGTSGEETQYF. CDR3 coding DNA: TGTGCCAGCTCACCAGGCACGTCAGGGGAGGAGACCCAGTACTTC.

The gene calls are TRBV5-1 and TRBJ2-4; the match to TRBD2 covers 10 bases. Germline V CDR1 and CDR2: SGHRS, YFSETQ. CDR3 length: 22 residues. J lost 0 bases, V lost 3 bases, and 21 bases had no gene match. The CDR3 is CASSSVRAASGSRTLAKNIQYF. The CDR3 DNA reads TGCGCCAGCAGCTCGGTTAGGGCGGCTAGCGGGAGCCGAACGCTAGCCAAAAACATTCAGTACTTC. The whole variable domain, remainder taken from reference TRBV5-1 and TRBJ2-4, is KAGVTQTPRYLIKTRGQQVTLSCSPISGHRSVSWYQQTPGQGLQFLFEYFSETQRNKGNFPGRFSGRQFSNSRSEMNVSTLELGDSALYLCASSSVRAASGSRTLAKNIQYFGAGTRLSVL.